This entry lists 27 T cell receptor beta chains sequenced from one sample in a study of T cells after yellow fever vaccination. TCRdb redid the calling of the 5' RACE reads with MiXCR, one entry per CDR3 protein. The sample shows under 50,000 distinct CDR3 sequences, 5.5% to 8% of them seen only once. The sequenced sample was PBMCs, either bulk or a sorted T-cell subset (CD4+, CD8+, memory, or dextramer-sorted; not recorded which), obtained 45 days after the yellow fever booster vaccination. Receptors originate from a man younger than 40 who received the YFV17D yellow fever vaccine.

This clonotype was detected many times. The chain is built from TRBV6-1 and TRBJ2-1, with 9 nucleotides matching TRBD1. This CDR3 has 15 amino acids. V trimming: 8 bases; J trimming: 0 bases; junction bases outside the gene matches: 5. Per the germline V gene, CDR1 is MNHNS and CDR2 is SASEGT. CDR3 sequence: CASGDRVNSYNEQFF. As DNA, the CDR3 is TGTGCCAGCGGGGACAGGGTTAACTCCTACAATGAGCAGTTCTTC.

This clonotype was seen ten or more times. J is TRBJ2-1 and V is TRBV10-3, with 10 nucleotides matching TRBD2. V dropped 3 bases and J dropped 3; count of bases not matched to a gene: 8. Per germline, CDR1 ENHRY and CDR2 SYGVKD. CDR3 length: 17 amino acids. CDR3 amino acids: CAISDASGRGSYNEQFF. The DNA for the CDR3 is TGTGCCATCAGTGATGCTAGCGGGAGAGGTAGCTACAATGAGCAGTTCTTC.

This clonotype was detected a few times. The chain couples TRBV7-7 to TRBJ2-5; 7 bases agree with TRBD2. CDR1 and CDR2 from the germline V gene are SSHAT and FNYEAQ (reference sequence). After removal of 1 base from V and 2 bases from J, the junction contained 4 bases not matched to a gene. The CDR3 length is 15 residues. The CDR3 region has the DNA TGTGCCAGCAGCTTAGATGGGAGGGGACAAGAGACCCAGTACTTC. Amino acids: CASSLDGRGQETQYF.

This clonotype showed up just a few times. The chain joins TRBV11-3 to TRBJ2-6; TRBD2 matches 7 bases. CDR3 length equals 16 residues. CDR1 is SGHNT, CDR2 YENEEA, per germline. After removal of 1 base from V and 2 bases from J, the junction contained 2 bases not matched to a gene. The CDR3 coding sequence is TGTGCCAGCAGCTTAGGGGCGGGAGCTGGGGCCAACGTCCTGACTTTC. Encoded protein: CASSLGAGAGANVLTF.

As regards this clonotype: A single base separates this from a much larger clone, so it may be a read error. The genes are TRBV5-1 and TRBJ2-5; D is unclear. Germline V gene data show CDR1 as SGHRS and CDR2 as YFSETQ. This CDR3 region has 15 residues. V was trimmed by 3 bases and J by 5 bases, leaving 17 bases between them. The CDR3 coding sequence is TGCGCCAGCAGCTCGGCCGGAGTATTACATGAGACCCAGTACTTC. Its translation: CASSSAGVLHETQYF.

The rearrangement links TRBV6-1 to TRBJ2-1; D is undetermined. Germline V gene lookup returns CDR1 MNHNS and CDR2 SASEGT. The V and J ends lost 9 bases and 6 bases respectively, with 18 bases between them. CDR3 length equals 14 residues. CDR3 bases: TGTGCCAGTCAGTGGGATGTAGGTGGCAATGAGCAGTTCTTC. Its translation: CASQWDVGGNEQFF.

This clonotype was counted ten times or more. V gene TRBV18 combines with J gene TRBJ1-1, with no clear D. CDR1 KGHSH and CDR2 LQKENI come from the germline V gene. Trimming shortened V by 0 bases and J by 1 base, and 9 bases separated the two germline ends. The CDR3 sequence is 15 residues long. The CDR3 DNA sequence: TGTGCCAGCTCACCACCAGGTGCCGCGAACACTGAAGCTTTCTTT. Amino acid sequence: CASSPPGAANTEAFF.

Ten or more counts support this clonotype. The chain recombines TRBV6-2 or TRBV6-3 with TRBJ2-1; D remains ambiguous. The CDR3 consists of 15 residues. The germline V gene encodes CDR1 MNHEY and CDR2 SVGEGT. Trimming stripped 4 bases from V and 6 bases from J, with 16 bases between. The CDR3 DNA follows: TGTGCCAGCAGTTCTCCCGCTCCCCTAGTCAATGAGCAGTTCTTC. Translation: CASSSPAPLVNEQFF.

The CDR3 coding sequence is TGTGCCACCAGCAGCAACGGGGCTGGCAGCACTGAAGCTTTCTTT. It is translated as CATSSNGAGSTEAFF. The chain couples TRBV15 to TRBJ1-1; a weak D match, TRBD1 (5 bases). The length of the CDR3 is 15 residues. Germline V gives CDR1 LNHNV, CDR2 YYDKDF (reference sequence). V gave up 3 bases and J gave up 4 bases, with 15 bases separating them.

The rearrangement uses TRBV5-1 and TRBJ1-4; D is possibly TRBD1 (6 bases). Germline CDR1 SGHRS, CDR2 YFSETQ. CDR3 length equals 15 residues. Trimming removed 5 bases at V and 14 bases at J, with 25 bases between. CDR3 protein: CASRPGREGNQGLFF. The DNA of the CDR3 is TGCGCCAGCAGGCCGGGACGGGAGGGGAATCAGGGGCTGTTTTTT.

This clonotype has ten or more counts. The CDR3 DNA is TGTGCCAGCAGCATTCGGGTTTTACCCGTCCACGAGCAGTACTTC. Protein sequence: CASSIRVLPVHEQYF. V is TRBV21-1 and J is TRBJ2-7. TRBV21-1 is described as a pseudogene. This CDR3 comprises 15 residues.

This clonotype was seen ten or more times. The chain employs TRBV5-6 and TRBJ2-2; 8 bases agree with TRBD1. This CDR3 is 14 amino acids long. Trimming removed 0 bases from V and 7 bases from J; junction bases left unmatched: 2. Germline assignment: CDR1 SGHDT and CDR2 YYEEEE. The DNA of the CDR3 is TGTGCCAGCAGCTTGGGACAGGGGATCGGGGAGCTGTTTTTT. Translated, it gives CASSLGQGIGELFF.

The table lists this clonotype with many counts. CDR3 in amino acids: CASSEGRAIQETQYF. The CDR3 DNA follows: TGCGCCAGCAGTGAAGGGCGGGCTATCCAAGAGACCCAGTACTTC. The chain couples TRBV10-1 to TRBJ2-5, with TRBD2 as a possible D gene (5 bases). V dropped 3 bases and J dropped 1 base, with 12 bases sitting between them. The CDR3 spans 15 residues. In germline, CDR1 is WNHNN, CDR2 SYGVQD (reference sequence).

The table lists this clonotype with a few counts. This rearrangement joins TRBV6-5 to TRBJ1-2; tentatively, D is TRBD1 (6 bases). The CDR3 runs to 14 residues. The V and J ends lost 7 bases and 5 bases respectively, with 17 bases between them. CDR1 is MNHEY, CDR2 SVGAGI, per germline. CDR3 amino acids: CASIPGGGAYGYTF. The CDR3 nucleotides are TGTGCCAGCATCCCGGGGGGGGGCGCGTATGGCTACACCTTC.

This clonotype was observed a handful of times. The V call is TRBV20-1, the J call TRBJ2-7; maybe TRBD1 (6 bases). The V end was cut by 4 bases, the J end by 6 bases, with 13 bases between. CDR3 size: 12 residues. CDR1 and CDR2 (germline): DFQATT, SNEGSKA (reference sequence). As DNA, the CDR3 is TGCAGTGCTAACCCAGGGGTTGGCGAGCAGTACTTC. Encoded protein: CSANPGVGEQYF.

Ten or more counts support this clonotype. The chain has TRBV18 and TRBJ2-7, with 8 bases matching TRBD1. Trimming at V came to 3 bases and at J to 3 bases, leaving 4 bases not matched to a gene. Germline V gene lookup returns CDR1 KGHSH and CDR2 LQKENI. This CDR3 is 14 amino acids long. DNA for the CDR3: TGTGCCAGCTCACCGCAGGGGGCCAACTACGAGCAGTACTTC. It codes for CASSPQGANYEQYF.

This clonotype was seen ten or more times. The chain joins TRBV7-6 to TRBJ1-1, with 10 bases that match TRBD1. V was clipped by 6 bases and J by 7 bases; unmatched bases: 8. Germline CDR1 and CDR2: SGHVS and FNYEAQ. The length of the CDR3 is 14 residues. The CDR3 sequence is CASSRQGAWDEAFF. The CDR3 DNA is TGTGCCAGCAGTCGACAGGGGGCATGGGATGAAGCTTTCTTT.

In this sample, this clonotype turned up many times. The chain joins TRBV12-3 or TRBV12-4 to TRBJ2-7; 8 positions match TRBD2. The CDR3 spans 15 residues. After removal of 0 bases from V and 6 bases from J, the junction contained 7 bases not matched to a gene. The CDR3 DNA reads as TGTGCCAGCAGTTTAGCAGCCCTAGCGGGCCCCGAGCAGTACTTC. Amino acid sequence: CASSLAALAGPEQYF.

This clonotype has ten or more counts. The chain recombines TRBV7-2 with TRBJ2-7; 11 bases are a match to TRBD2. Germline loops: CDR1 SGHTA, CDR2 FQGNSA. Trimming at V came to 6 bases and at J to 6 bases, leaving 4 bases not matched to a gene. The CDR3 runs 13 residues. The CDR3 region has the DNA TGTGCCAGCAGAAGAGGGACTAGCGGCGAGCAGTACTTC. This gives the protein CASRRGTSGEQYF.

Concerning this clonotype: A much larger clonotype is one base distant, so this may be a read error. In this CDR3 the conserved last residue, phenylalanine or tryptophan, is missing, so a read error is likely. This chain uses TRBV7-3 with TRBJ2-2; tentative D call: TRBD1 (6 bases). CDR1 SGHTA and CDR2 FQGTGA come from the germline V gene. CDR3 length equals 15 residues. Between the trimmed V and J ends, which lost 1 base and 4 bases, there was a span of 10 bases. The CDR3 sequence is CASSLMGHRTGELFL. In DNA, the CDR3 is TGTGCCAGCAGCTTAATGGGACACCGCACCGGGGAGCTGTTTCTT.

There are many counts of this clonotype. The chain uses TRBV6-5 and TRBJ2-1, with D possibly TRBD2 on 6 matching bases. The CDR3 is 14 amino acids. CDR1 MNHEY and CDR2 SVGAGI come from the germline V gene. The ends were cut back, 2 bases at V and 4 bases at J, with 9 bases in the middle. The CDR3 is CASSYGGEYNEQFF. Written as DNA, the CDR3 is TGTGCCAGCAGTTACGGCGGGGAATACAATGAGCAGTTCTTC.

A few counts support this clonotype. The gene calls are TRBV20-1 and TRBJ2-6; a weak D match, TRBD1 (6 bases). There are 16 residues in the CDR3. Trimming pared 0 bases from V and 0 bases from J, leaving 9 bases between. Germline CDR1 and CDR2: DFQATT and SNEGSKA (reference sequence). CDR3 DNA: TGCAGTGCTAGAGAGCAGGGGAGCTCTGGGGCCAACGTCCTGACTTTC. Amino acids: CSAREQGSSGANVLTF.

This clonotype came up a few times. The rearrangement uses TRBV7-2 and TRBJ2-3; D is perhaps TRBD2 (6 bases). Germline V CDR1 and CDR2: SGHTA, FQGNSA. Trimming shortened V by 4 bases and J by 1 base, and 15 bases separated the two germline ends. The CDR3 loop spans 16 amino acids. CDR3 sequence: CASSSPPGLRTDTQYF. The CDR3 DNA sequence: TGTGCCAGCAGCTCCCCGCCGGGACTCCGCACAGATACGCAGTATTTT.

This clonotype was detected only a few times. The J gene is TRBJ2-1, the V gene TRBV7-2; D is undetermined. This CDR3 is 14 amino acids long. Trimming stripped 0 bases from V and 10 bases from J, with 13 bases between. Germline V gene data show CDR1 as SGHTA and CDR2 as FQGNSA. CDR3 loop: CASSLATALSEQFF. The CDR3 DNA reads as TGTGCCAGCAGCTTAGCCACAGCTCTTTCCGAGCAGTTCTTC.

V is TRBV5-1 and J is TRBJ2-5; D ambiguous. Germline V gives CDR1 SGHRS, CDR2 YFSETQ. V lost 4 bases and J lost 0, with 10 bases in between. This CDR3 region has 14 residues. Written as DNA, the CDR3 is TGCGCCAGCAGCAGGTTCGGTAACCAAGAGACCCAGTACTTC. Protein sequence: CASSRFGNQETQYF.

This clonotype has at least ten counts. The genes are TRBV20-1 and TRBJ2-7, with 10 bases fitting TRBD1. CDR1 DFQATT and CDR2 SNEGSKA come from the germline V gene (reference sequence). The CDR3 sequence is 16 residues long. J lost 3 bases, V lost 0 bases, and 8 bases had no gene match. The CDR3 DNA is TGCAGTGCTAGAGATCCGCACCGGGACAGGGGCTACGAGCAGTACTTC. Translation: CSARDPHRDRGYEQYF.

This clonotype came up many times. The chain links TRBV9 to TRBJ2-5; D call uncertain. The CDR3 totals 12 residues. Germline V gene data show CDR1 as SGDLS and CDR2 as YYNGEE. V was cut by 0 bases and J by 0 bases, with 0 bases left in between. CDR3 DNA: TGTGCCAGCAGCGTAGACCAAGAGACCCAGTACTTC. This gives the protein CASSVDQETQYF.